These T cell receptor beta chains were read from a single sample in a study of blood T cells in healthy people across ages. TCRdb recomputed calls from the 5' RACE reads with MiXCR, one row per CDR3 protein. The table has 730,000 or so distinct CDR3 sequences, approximately 39% seen once. The sample was blood. These receptors were obtained from an older woman in good health. Each CDR3 is given with its conserved first and last residue. The D gene is left open where the match is weak.

V gene	D gene	J gene	CDR3 protein
TRBV4-1	NA	TRBJ2-4	CASSQDMGLLAKNIQYF
TRBV7-3	TRBD1	TRBJ1-4	CASSRTGGEDEKLFF
TRBV10-3	NA	TRBJ2-1	CAISESTGVPNEQFF
TRBV6-6	NA	TRBJ2-5	CASSYRARETQYF
TRBV12-3/TRBV12-4	TRBD2	TRBJ2-3	CASSLGAGSHTDTQYF
TRBV18	TRBD1	TRBJ1-2	CASSPDRPNYGYTF
TRBV29-1	TRBD2	TRBJ2-7	CSVEEGGSSYEQYF
TRBV11-2	NA	TRBJ2-1	CASSQTGAVSNEQFF
TRBV4-3	NA	TRBJ2-7	CASSQERTGSYEQYF
TRBV29-1	TRBD2	TRBJ2-7	CSVRPAGGLSSYEQYF